This entry concerns a single T cell receptor (beta chain). The sample belongs to a study of PD-1 blockade in classical Hodgkin lymphoma. Germline CDR1 SGHTA, CDR2 FQGNSA. The CDR3 covers 14 residues. V lost 5 bases and J lost 7; bases outside the gene matches: 11. In every patient, relapse followed autologous stem cell transplantation, while exposure to brentuximab vedotin differed. Clones were sequenced by immunoSEQ multiplex PCR, and TCRdb holds only the in-frame ones, with some missing. The sample records 45,000 to 60,000 clones, around 85% being singletons. The receptor's source is a human donor with classical Hodgkin lymphoma. The chain is built from TRBV7-2 and TRBJ2-7, with 7 bases aligning to TRBD1. This sample comprised peripheral blood mononuclear cells (PBMCs), obtained at baseline. CDR3 in amino acids: CASSPGQALWEQYF. Here the CDR3 DNA reads TGTGCCAGCAGCCCAGGACAGGCCTTATGGGAGCAGTACTTC.